This passage covers 27 T cell receptor beta chains from one sample sequenced in a study of response to subunit inactivated influenza vaccine. TCRdb passed the RT-PCR reads through MiXCR, listing each CDR3 protein once. The sample yields about 800,000 distinct CDR3 sequences, 21% seen once. The sample in question was PBMCs from blood, obtained 4 to 6 days after vaccination. The receptors were sampled from a man aged 50 or older who received an inactivated influenza vaccine.

The chain has TRBV7-9 and TRBJ1-1; 8 nucleotides align to TRBD1. The CDR3 runs to 13 residues. Germline V gene lookup returns CDR1 SEHNR and CDR2 FQNEAQ (reference sequence). V trimming: 5 bases; J trimming: 5 bases; junction bases outside the gene matches: 4. The DNA for the CDR3 is TGTGCCAGCAGCCAGAGACAGGGGACTGAAGCTTTCTTT. Translation gives CASSQRQGTEAFF.

This chain joins TRBV29-1 and TRBJ1-2, with D possibly being TRBD1 (5 bases). The CDR3 spans 14 residues. Trimming left V 4 bases short and J 6 bases short, with 18 bases between. CDR1 and CDR2 from the germline V gene are SQVTM and ANQGSEA. The CDR3 spells CSVGGAGQTNGYTF. CDR3 nucleotide sequence: TGCAGCGTTGGCGGGGCGGGGCAGACAAATGGCTACACCTTC.

The chain couples TRBV4-3 to TRBJ1-4; 7 bases are shared with TRBD1. Germline trimming cut 3 bases from V and 3 bases from J; bases unmatched to any gene: 4. The germline gives CDR1 LGHNA, CDR2 YSLEER. This CDR3 region has 15 residues. Here the CDR3 DNA reads TGCGCCAGCAGCCATACAGGGGCACCTAATGAAAAACTGTTTTTT. Protein product: CASSHTGAPNEKLFF.

The chain combines TRBV7-9 with TRBJ2-5, with 15 positions matching TRBD2. Germline V gene sequence: CDR1 SEHNR, CDR2 FQNEAQ (reference sequence). The CDR3 has 16 amino acids. The V gene end was trimmed by 5 bases and the J gene end by 7 bases; junction bases not matched to a gene: 8. The CDR3 sequence: CASSPGTSGGHGTQYF. The CDR3 DNA sequence: TGTGCCAGCAGCCCTGGGACTAGCGGGGGGCATGGGACCCAGTACTTC.

This clonotype was detected a few times. The chain joins TRBV5-1 to TRBJ2-2; D may be TRBD1 (7 bases). The germline gives CDR1 SGHRS, CDR2 YFSETQ. The CDR3 has 17 amino acids. V was pared by 7 bases and J by 1 base, with 20 bases between. This CDR3 reads CASARLRGTRNTGELFF. In DNA form, the CDR3 reads TGCGCCAGCGCCCGCCTCAGGGGGACTCGGAACACCGGGGAGCTGTTTTTT.

This clonotype was picked up a small number of times. The J gene is TRBJ2-2, the V gene TRBV7-2, with 7 bases matching TRBD1. The junction had 9 bases not matched to a gene; V was cut back by 0 bases and J by 5 bases. The germline V gene encodes CDR1 SGHTA and CDR2 FQGNSA. There are 17 residues in the CDR3. The CDR3 bases are TGTGCCAGCAGCTTAGCCCCTGACAGGGTACGAACCGGGGAGCTGTTTTTT. Residues: CASSLAPDRVRTGELFF. The entire variable domain, with the rest obtained from reference TRBV7-2 and TRBJ2-2, is as follows: GAGVSQSPSNKVTEKGKDVELRCDPISGHTALYWYRQSLGQGLEFLIYFQGNSAPDKSGLPSDRFSAERTGGSVSTLTIQRTQQEDSAVYLCASSLAPDRVRTGELFFGEGSRLTVL.

The chain employs TRBV4-2 and TRBJ2-3, with TRBD2 matching 11 bases. The J segment lost 2 bases and the V segment lost 1 base, leaving 2 bases of the junction unmatched. This CDR3 is built from 16 residues. Germline values: CDR1 LGHNA, CDR2 YNFKEQ. The CDR3: CASSQGTSGFTDTQYF. The CDR3 nucleotides are TGTGCCAGCAGCCAAGGGACTAGCGGGTTCACAGATACGCAGTATTTT.

The rearrangement uses TRBV28 and TRBJ1-5; maybe TRBD1 (6 bases). V lost 9 bases, J lost 0 bases, and 12 bases lay in between. Per germline, CDR1 MDHEN and CDR2 SYDVKM. This CDR3 comprises 14 residues. CDR3 amino acids: CASLTGLSNQPQHF. In DNA, the CDR3 is TGTGCCAGTCTTACAGGGCTTAGCAATCAGCCCCAGCATTTT.

The V and J genes are TRBV7-2 and TRBJ2-1; 12 bases agree with TRBD1. Losses at the gene ends were 1 base for V and 12 bases for J; bases not matched to a gene: 7. Germline V gives CDR1 SGHTA, CDR2 FQGNSA. The CDR3 sequence is 15 residues long. The CDR3, as DNA: TGTGCCAGCAGCTTAGATGGGACAGGGGGCTTCGGGCAGTTCTTC. Residues: CASSLDGTGGFGQFF.

This clonotype was counted only a few times. The J gene is TRBJ1-1, the V gene TRBV5-6; 8 positions match TRBD1. The length of the CDR3 is 12 residues. From germline, CDR1 is SGHDT and CDR2 YYEEEE. V lost 6 bases and J lost 7; bases outside the gene matches: 5. For the CDR3, the DNA is TGTGCCAGCACCAACAGGGGGGATGAAGCTTTCTTT. It specifies CASTNRGDEAFF.

This clonotype has a handful of counts. This rearrangement joins TRBV28 to TRBJ2-1, with 8 bases that match TRBD1. From germline, CDR1 is MDHEN and CDR2 SYDVKM. There are 16 residues in the CDR3. Unmatched junction bases numbered 13, after V lost 8 bases and J lost 4 bases. Here the CDR3 DNA reads TGTGCCAGCCACACCCAGGGGGCGACTCCTTACAATGAGCAGTTCTTC. Translation gives CASHTQGATPYNEQFF.

The V gene is TRBV7-2, the J gene TRBJ2-7, with 8 bases that match TRBD2. CDR3 size: 13 residues. With 3 bases clipped from V and 3 bases from J, the junction kept 1 base outside the gene matches. Germline assignment: CDR1 SGHTA and CDR2 FQGNSA. The CDR3 reads CASSFTSGYEQYF. The CDR3, as DNA: TGTGCCAGCAGCTTTACTAGCGGCTACGAGCAGTACTTC.

In its sample, this clonotype was seen a few times. The J gene is TRBJ2-5, the V gene TRBV6-5, with 12 bases identical to TRBD1. Germline CDR1 MNHEY, CDR2 SVGAGI. The V gene end was trimmed by 2 bases and the J gene end by 5 bases; junction bases not matched to a gene: 9. CDR3 length equals 17 residues. This CDR3 reads CASSYTPGTGGVETQYF. In DNA form, the CDR3 reads TGTGCCAGCAGTTACACTCCCGGGACAGGGGGCGTGGAGACCCAGTACTTC.

This clonotype has more than one count but fewer than ten. The chain links TRBV11-1 to TRBJ1-1; perhaps TRBD1 as D (5 bases). The CDR3 consists of 15 residues. The V end lost 0 bases, the J end lost 1 base, and 9 bases lay between the germline ends. Germline CDR1 is SGHAT and CDR2 is FQDESV (reference sequence). The CDR3 here is CASSLAGTSNTEAFF. Here the CDR3 DNA reads TGTGCCAGCAGCTTAGCAGGGACGTCGAACACTGAAGCTTTCTTT.

This clonotype was seen many times. The chain employs TRBV7-2 and TRBJ1-2; D is ambiguous. CDR1 and CDR2 (germline): SGHTA, FQGNSA. The CDR3 extends over 15 amino acids. Trimming stripped 1 base from V and 8 bases from J, with 17 bases between. DNA for the CDR3: TGTGCCAGCAGCTTAGGCCCGTACTTATATGGGGGCTACACCTTC. Its translation is CASSLGPYLYGGYTF. The variable domain in full, with the rest retrieved from reference TRBV7-2 and TRBJ1-2, is GAGVSQSPSNKVTEKGKDVELRCDPISGHTALYWYRQSLGQGLEFLIYFQGNSAPDKSGLPSDRFSAERTGGSVSTLTIQRTQQEDSAVYLCASSLGPYLYGGYTFGSGTRLTVV.

CDR3 nucleotide sequence: TGTGCCTGGATACCTAGCGGGGAGACCCAGTACTTC. This sequence encodes CAWIPSGETQYF. The chain combines TRBV30 with TRBJ2-5; 8 positions agree with TRBD2. J lost 5 bases, V lost 4 bases, and 3 bases had no gene match. The germline V gene has CDR1 GTSNPN and CDR2 SVGIG (reference sequence). The CDR3 has 12 residues.

This clonotype came up a few times. The chain uses TRBV9 and TRBJ2-5; TRBD2 matches at 8 bases. Unmatched junction bases numbered 5, after V lost 0 bases and J lost 4 bases. Germline values: CDR1 SGDLS, CDR2 YYNGEE. The CDR3 contains 15 residues. The CDR3, as DNA: TGTGCCAGCAGCGTAGCTCGGGGGGGGAGAGAGACCCAGTACTTC. It encodes CASSVARGGRETQYF.

Only a few counts were recorded for this clonotype. CDR3 nucleotides: TGTGCCAGCAGTGAAGCGATAGGTGGCTACACCTTC. Its protein product is CASSEAIGGYTF. The chain employs TRBV2 and TRBJ1-2; D remains ambiguous. CDR3 length equals 12 residues. V lost 0 bases to trimming and J lost 7 bases, with 6 bases between them. Germline CDR1 SNHLY, CDR2 FYNNEI.

This clonotype was detected only a few times. This chain connects TRBV11-2 to TRBJ2-2; 7 bases align to TRBD1. The CDR3 is 14 residues long. Germline V gene data show CDR1 as SGHAT and CDR2 as FQNNGV. V lost 3 bases, J lost 6 bases, and 4 bases stayed unmatched. The CDR3 region has the DNA TGTGCCAGCAGCTTGCTCGACAGGGCCGGGGAGCTGTTTTTT. It is translated as CASSLLDRAGELFF. The full variable domain, rest sourced from reference TRBV11-2 and TRBJ2-2, is EAGVAQSPRYKIIEKRQSVAFWCNPISGHATLYWYQQILGQGPKLLIQFQNNGVVDDSQLPKDRFSAERLKGVDSTLKIQPAKLEDSAVYLCASSLLDRAGELFFGEGSRLTVL.

The chain is built from TRBV7-9 and TRBJ1-1, with 8 bases matching TRBD1. V dropped 2 bases and J dropped 11; count of bases not matched to a gene: 13. The CDR3 sequence is 15 residues long. CDR1 and CDR2 from the germline V gene are SEHNR and FQNEAQ (reference sequence). CDR3 in amino acids: CASSLLTGATKRAFF. The CDR3 region has the DNA TGTGCCAGCAGCTTACTGACAGGGGCTACTAAGCGGGCTTTCTTT.

This clonotype was detected many times. This chain joins TRBV5-1 and TRBJ1-5, with D maybe TRBD1 (6 bases). Per the germline V gene, CDR1 is SGHRS and CDR2 is YFSETQ. This CDR3 has 15 residues. V was shortened by 4 bases and J by 3 bases, with 14 bases between the two germline ends. The CDR3 protein is CASSPDGQFNQPQHF. As DNA, the CDR3 is TGCGCCAGCAGCCCGGACGGACAGTTCAATCAGCCCCAGCATTTT.

This clonotype has a handful of counts. Relative to the germline gene, one junction end is altered; a read error may explain this. The V and J genes are TRBV7-7 and TRBJ2-2; TRBD2 matches at 14 bases. The CDR3 extends over 17 amino acids. Germline V gene lookup returns CDR1 SSHAT and CDR2 FNYEAQ (reference sequence). The CDR3 region is CASSPGLAGGYTGELFF. The CDR3 nucleotides are TGTGCTAGCAGCCCAGGACTAGCGGGGGGATACACCGGGGAGCTGTTTTTT.

The V call is TRBV5-6, the J call TRBJ2-1, with D unresolved. The V end was cut by 0 bases, the J end by 10 bases, with 11 bases between. Per the germline V gene, CDR1 is SGHDT and CDR2 is YYEEEE. This CDR3 contains 13 residues. Here the CDR3 reads CASSLALAREQFF. The CDR3 DNA sequence: TGTGCCAGCAGCTTGGCCCTGGCACGGGAGCAGTTCTTC.

This clonotype was counted a single time. The chain couples TRBV27 to TRBJ2-1, with 9 bases aligning to TRBD1. The CDR3 is 14 amino acids. V dropped 11 bases and J dropped 1; count of bases not matched to a gene: 6. Looked up from germline, CDR1 is MNHEY and CDR2 is SMNVEV (reference sequence). The CDR3 DNA reads TGTGCCGGCCGGGGACAGGGATCCTACAATGAGCAGTTCTTC. Amino acid sequence: CAGRGQGSYNEQFF.

This clonotype was seen a few times. The chain links TRBV6-7 to TRBJ2-1; 7 bases fit TRBD2. TRBV6-7 is identified as an open reading frame with a role that is uncertain. With V trimmed by 6 bases and J by 4 bases, 12 bases remained unmatched. The CDR3 has 16 amino acids. The CDR3 is CASSYDGLGDYNEQFF. The CDR3, as DNA: TGTGCCAGCAGCTACGATGGACTAGGAGATTACAATGAGCAGTTCTTC.

This clonotype was picked up a small number of times. Here the CDR3 reads CASSPQGRAGYTF. CDR3 nucleotide sequence: TGTGCCAGCAGCCCACAGGGGAGGGCTGGCTACACCTTC. V gene TRBV12-3 or TRBV12-4 combines with J gene TRBJ1-2; TRBD1 agrees at 7 bases. This CDR3 contains 13 residues. With V trimmed by 6 bases and J by 7 bases, 8 bases remained unmatched.

This clonotype has just a few counts. This rearrangement joins TRBV12-3 or TRBV12-4 to TRBJ2-7; D gene unclear. The V and J ends lost 3 bases and 5 bases respectively, with 11 bases between them. The CDR3 has 13 residues. CDR3 residues: CASSFGESHEQYF. The CDR3 bases are TGTGCCAGCAGTTTTGGGGAAAGCCACGAGCAGTACTTC.